This TCR beta chain stems from a study of tumor-infiltrating lymphocytes in oesophageal squamous cell carcinoma. MiXCR, run by TCRdb on the PCR reads, gives a single entry per CDR3 protein. The sample records about 21,000 distinct CDR3 sequences, under 40% being singletons. CDR3 size: 15 residues. Germline V CDR1 and CDR2: MNHNY, SVGAGI (reference sequence). This chain links TRBV6-6 with TRBJ2-4; a possible D gene is TRBD1 (5 bases). The DNA end lines up better with TRBJ1-2; the J call may be wrong. The sequence derives from a male donor with esophageal squamous cell carcinoma. Sequencing was carried out using esophageal tumor tissue. In DNA, the CDR3 is TGTGCCAGCAAGTTACCTGGGACGTATTCCTCCGGCTACACCTTC. Translated, it gives CASKLPGTYSSGYTF.